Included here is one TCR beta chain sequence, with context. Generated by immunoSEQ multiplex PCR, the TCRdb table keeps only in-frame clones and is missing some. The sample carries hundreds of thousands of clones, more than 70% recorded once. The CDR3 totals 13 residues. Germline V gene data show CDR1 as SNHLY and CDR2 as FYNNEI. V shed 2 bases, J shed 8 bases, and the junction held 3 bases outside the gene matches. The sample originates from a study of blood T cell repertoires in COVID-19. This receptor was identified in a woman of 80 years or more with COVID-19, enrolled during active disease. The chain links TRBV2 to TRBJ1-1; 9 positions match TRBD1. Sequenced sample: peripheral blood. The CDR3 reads CASSEQGTGEAFF. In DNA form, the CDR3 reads TGTGCCAGCAGTGAACAAGGGACAGGGGAAGCTTTCTTT.